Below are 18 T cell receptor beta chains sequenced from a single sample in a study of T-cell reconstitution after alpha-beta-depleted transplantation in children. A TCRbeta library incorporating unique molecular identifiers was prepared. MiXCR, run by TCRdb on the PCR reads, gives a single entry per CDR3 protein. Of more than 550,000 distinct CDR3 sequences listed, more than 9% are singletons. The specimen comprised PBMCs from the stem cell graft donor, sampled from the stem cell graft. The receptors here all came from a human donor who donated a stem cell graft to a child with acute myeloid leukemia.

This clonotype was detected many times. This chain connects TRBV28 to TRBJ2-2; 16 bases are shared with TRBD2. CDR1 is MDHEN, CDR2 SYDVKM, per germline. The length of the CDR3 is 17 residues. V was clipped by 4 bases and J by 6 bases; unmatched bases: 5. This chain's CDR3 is CASSSGLAGGFPGELFF. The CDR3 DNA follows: TGTGCCAGCAGTTCGGGACTAGCGGGAGGGTTTCCCGGGGAGCTGTTTTTT.

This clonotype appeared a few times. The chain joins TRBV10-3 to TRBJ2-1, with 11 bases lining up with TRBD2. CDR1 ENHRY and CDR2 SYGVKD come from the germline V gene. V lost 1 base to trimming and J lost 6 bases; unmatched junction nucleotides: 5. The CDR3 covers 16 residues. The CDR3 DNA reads TGTGCCATCAGTGAGTTGACTAGCGGGATTGGCAATGAGCAGTTCTTC. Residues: CAISELTSGIGNEQFF.

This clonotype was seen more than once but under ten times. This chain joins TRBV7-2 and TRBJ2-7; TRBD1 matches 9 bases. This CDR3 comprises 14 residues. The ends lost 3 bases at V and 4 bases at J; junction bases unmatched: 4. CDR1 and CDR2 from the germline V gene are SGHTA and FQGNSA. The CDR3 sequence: CASSFGTGWYEQYF. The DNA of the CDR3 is TGTGCCAGCAGCTTCGGGACAGGGTGGTACGAGCAGTACTTC.

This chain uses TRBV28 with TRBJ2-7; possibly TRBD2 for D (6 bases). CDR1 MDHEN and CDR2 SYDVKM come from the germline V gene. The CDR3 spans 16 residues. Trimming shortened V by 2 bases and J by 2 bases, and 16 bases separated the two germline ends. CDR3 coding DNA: TGTGCCAGCAGTTTAGGGGGAGGAGGGTCCGCCTACGAGCAGTACTTC. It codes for CASSLGGGGSAYEQYF.

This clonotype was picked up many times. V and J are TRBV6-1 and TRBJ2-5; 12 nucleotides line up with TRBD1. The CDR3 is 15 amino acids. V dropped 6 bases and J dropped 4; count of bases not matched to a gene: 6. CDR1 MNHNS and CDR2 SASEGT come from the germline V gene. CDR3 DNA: TGTGCCAGCAGGGGACAGGGGGCCATCAGAGAGACCCAGTACTTC. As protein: CASRGQGAIRETQYF.

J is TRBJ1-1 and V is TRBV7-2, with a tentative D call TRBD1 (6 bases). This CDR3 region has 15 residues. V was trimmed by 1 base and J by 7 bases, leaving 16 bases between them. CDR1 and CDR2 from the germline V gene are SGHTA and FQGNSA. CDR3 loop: CASSLDRVFVIEAFF. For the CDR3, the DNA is TGTGCCAGCAGCTTAGACAGGGTTTTTGTTATTGAAGCTTTCTTT.

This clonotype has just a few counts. The CDR3: CASSSGLGKSDTQYF. The CDR3 bases are TGTGCCAGCAGCTCTGGTCTTGGGAAGTCAGATACGCAGTATTTT. The J gene is TRBJ2-3, the V gene TRBV7-3; no reliable D call. The length of the CDR3 is 15 residues. Germline V gene data show CDR1 as SGHTA and CDR2 as FQGTGA. Trimming took off 4 bases at V and 4 bases at J, with 15 bases between the two ends.

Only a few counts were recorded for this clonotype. CDR3 in amino acids: CASLLAGKTQETQYF. The CDR3 DNA follows: TGCGCCAGCCTCCTAGCGGGTAAAACTCAAGAGACCCAGTACTTC. The genes are TRBV10-2 and TRBJ2-5, with 8 bases lining up with TRBD2. J gave up 2 bases and V 8 bases, and 10 bases lay outside the gene matches. Germline CDR1 is WSHSY and CDR2 is SAAADI. This CDR3 region has 15 residues.

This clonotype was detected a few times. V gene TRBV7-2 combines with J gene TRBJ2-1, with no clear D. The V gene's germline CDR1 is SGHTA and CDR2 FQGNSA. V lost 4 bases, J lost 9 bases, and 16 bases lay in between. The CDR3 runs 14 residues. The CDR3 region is CASSSARLDGEQFF. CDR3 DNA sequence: TGTGCCAGCAGCTCAGCCCGTCTCGACGGTGAGCAGTTCTTC.

CDR3 sequence reads: CASSAWGTRSNQPQHF. The CDR3 nucleotides are TGTGCCAGCAGTGCCTGGGGAACTAGGAGCAATCAGCCCCAGCATTTT. V gene TRBV27 combines with J gene TRBJ1-5; D call uncertain. This CDR3 is built from 16 residues. Germline-derived CDR1 and CDR2 are MNHEY and SMNVEV (reference sequence). Trimming took off 5 bases at V and 1 base at J, with 15 bases between the two ends.

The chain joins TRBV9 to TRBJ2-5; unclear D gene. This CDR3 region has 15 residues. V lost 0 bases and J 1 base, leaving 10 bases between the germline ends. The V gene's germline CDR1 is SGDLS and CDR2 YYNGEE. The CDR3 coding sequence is TGTGCCAGCAGCGTAGGAAAATCCGCCCAAGAGACCCAGTACTTC. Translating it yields CASSVGKSAQETQYF.

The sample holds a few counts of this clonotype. This CDR3 reads CASSREADTQYF. The CDR3 DNA follows: TGTGCCAGCAGCCGAGAGGCAGATACGCAGTATTTT. This chain links TRBV7-3 with TRBJ2-3, with D unclear. CDR1 and CDR2 (germline): SGHTA, FQGTGA. This CDR3 comprises 12 residues. The V end was cut by 5 bases, the J end by 4 bases, with 7 bases between.

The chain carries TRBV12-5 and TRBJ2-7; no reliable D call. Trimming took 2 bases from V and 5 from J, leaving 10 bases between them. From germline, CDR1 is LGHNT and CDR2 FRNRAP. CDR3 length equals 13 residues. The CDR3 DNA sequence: TGTGCTAGTGGTTTGTCTGGCGTCCACGAGCAGTACTTC. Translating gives CASGLSGVHEQYF. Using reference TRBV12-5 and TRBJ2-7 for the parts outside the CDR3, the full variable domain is DARVTQTPRHKVTEMGQEVTMRCQPILGHNTVFWYRQTMMQGLELLAYFRNRAPLDDSGMPKDRFSAEMPDATLATLKIQPSEPRDSAVYFCASGLSGVHEQYFGPGTRLTVT.

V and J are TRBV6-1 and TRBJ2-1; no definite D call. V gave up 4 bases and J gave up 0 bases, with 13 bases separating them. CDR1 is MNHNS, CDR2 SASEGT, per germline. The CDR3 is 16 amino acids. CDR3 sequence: CASSARTESSYNEQFF. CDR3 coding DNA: TGTGCCAGCAGTGCTCGGACGGAAAGCTCCTACAATGAGCAGTTCTTC.

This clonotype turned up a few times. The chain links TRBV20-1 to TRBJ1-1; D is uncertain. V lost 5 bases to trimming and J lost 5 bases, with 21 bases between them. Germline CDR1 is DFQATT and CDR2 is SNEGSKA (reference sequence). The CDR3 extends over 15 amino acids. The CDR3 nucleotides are TGCAGTGCTGACGGAACGGACTCAATTGGGACTGAAGCTTTCTTT. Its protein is CSADGTDSIGTEAFF.

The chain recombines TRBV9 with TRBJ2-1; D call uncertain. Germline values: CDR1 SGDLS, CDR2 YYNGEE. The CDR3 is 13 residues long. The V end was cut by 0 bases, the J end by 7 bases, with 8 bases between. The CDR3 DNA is TGTGCCAGCAGCGTAGGTACGAGGAATGAGCAGTTCTTC. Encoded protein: CASSVGTRNEQFF.

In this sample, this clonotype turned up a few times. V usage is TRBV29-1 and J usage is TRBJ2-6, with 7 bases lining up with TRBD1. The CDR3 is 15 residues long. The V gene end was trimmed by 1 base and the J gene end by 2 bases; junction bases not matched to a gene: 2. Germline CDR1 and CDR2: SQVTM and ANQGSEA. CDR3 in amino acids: CSVEVTGAGANVLTF. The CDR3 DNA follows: TGCAGCGTTGAAGTTACAGGGGCTGGGGCCAACGTCCTGACTTTC.

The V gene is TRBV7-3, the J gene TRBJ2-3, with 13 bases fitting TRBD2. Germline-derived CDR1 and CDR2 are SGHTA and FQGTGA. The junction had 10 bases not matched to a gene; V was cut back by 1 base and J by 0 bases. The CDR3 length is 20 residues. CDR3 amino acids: CASSLRLAGGPSSSTDTQYF. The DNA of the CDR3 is TGTGCCAGCAGCTTAAGACTAGCGGGAGGACCAAGCTCTAGCACAGATACGCAGTATTTT.